The present T cell receptor beta chain was sequenced within a study of cytomegalovirus exposure and HLA in healthy donors. Findings and limits, study-wide: Researchers reported in a later analysis that a missense DCLRE1C variant was tied to TCR beta V- and J-gene trimming. Versus the approximately 720-donor mean, an Asian-associated ancestry cluster reportedly showed fewer N-insertions in a later analysis.

On this clone itself: Its specificity is not known.

PCR used 60 Vbeta primers and 13 Jbeta primers. Clones were read by immunoSEQ multiplex PCR, and TCRdb kept only the in-frame ones, dropping some. The table has 99,000 or so clones, 15% seen once. The germline CDR1 and CDR2 sequences are ENHRY and SYGVKD. The CDR3 is 14 amino acids. The junction had 7 bases not matched to a gene; V was cut back by 10 bases and J by 2 bases. This receptor was taken from a female donor in good health and CMV-seronegative. Sequenced: PBMCs. V and J are TRBV10-3 and TRBJ2-1; 8 bases line up with TRBD2. CDR3 nucleotides: TGTGCCAGCCGTAGCGGGACGACCTACAATGAGCAGTTCTTC. It specifies CASRSGTTYNEQFF.